Each of the 3 T cell receptor beta chains below was sequenced from the same sample in a study of low-dose radiotherapy and immunotherapy resistance in tumors. cDNA synthesis used a TRAV/TRBV-specific primer set for both chains. The authors ran around 20 PCR cycles to amplify TCRs with a constant-region primer and V-primer adapter. TCRdb used MiXCR to reprocess the reads, holding one entry per CDR3 protein. The sample has over 9,500 distinct CDR3 sequences; around three fifths are singletons. The origin of the receptors is a human donor with advanced metastatic prostate, ovarian, gallbladder or colorectal cancer (not recorded which). This table probably holds off-target reads from a library built for another chain.

The sample holds a few counts of this clonotype. This chain links TRBV7-2 with TRBJ2-4; D may be TRBD1 (6 bases). The V gene's germline CDR1 is SGHTA and CDR2 FQGNSA. The CDR3 totals 19 residues. The germline V and J ends were trimmed by 1 base and 0 bases, with 19 bases remaining between them. CDR3 amino acids: CASSLVFGTRISAKNIQYF. The CDR3 DNA reads as TGTGCCAGCAGCTTAGTGTTTGGGACACGCATTTCAGCCAAAAACATTCAGTACTTC. The whole variable domain, remainder taken from reference TRBV7-2 and TRBJ2-4, is GAGVSQSPSNKVTEKGKDVELRCDPISGHTALYWYRQSLGQGLEFLIYFQGNSAPDKSGLPSDRFSAERTGGSVSTLTIQRTQQEDSAVYLCASSLVFGTRISAKNIQYFGAGTRLSVL.

V usage is TRBV20-1 and J usage is TRBJ1-1; 11 positions agree with TRBD1. CDR3 length: 15 residues. V gave up 5 bases and J gave up 7 bases; unmatched junction bases: 12. In germline, CDR1 is DFQATT, CDR2 SNEGSKA (reference sequence). CDR3 DNA: TGCAGTGCTGATGACAGGACAGGGGGCTTCAATGAAGCTTTCTTT. Translation gives CSADDRTGGFNEAFF.

The chain employs TRBV6-8 and TRBJ2-3, with a weak D call TRBD2 (6 bases). The CDR3 runs to 14 residues. CDR1 and CDR2 (germline): MNHGY, SAAAGT. Trimming left V 9 bases short and J 6 bases short, with 19 bases between. The CDR3 loop reads CASMSAGPPDTQYF. Written as DNA, the CDR3 is TGTGCCAGTATGTCGGCGGGACCACCGGATACGCAGTATTTT.